One sample yielded the 25 T cell receptor beta chains listed below, sequenced in a study of cytomegalovirus exposure and HLA in healthy donors. Profiled with immunoSEQ multiplex PCR; TCRdb holds only in-frame clones, not every one. The table shows tens of thousands of clones, with approximately 90% occurring only once. Sequenced: PBMCs. All receptors come from a woman between 18 and 30 years old in good health and CMV-seronegative.

The genes are TRBV2 and TRBJ1-4; 11 nucleotides agree with TRBD1. This CDR3 is built from 15 residues. V gave up 6 bases and J gave up 2 bases; unmatched junction bases: 2. Germline lookup yields CDR1 SNHLY and CDR2 FYNNEI. CDR3 nucleotide sequence: TGTGCCAGCAGGGGACAGGGGGTCACTAATGAAAAACTGTTTTTT. Amino acids: CASRGQGVTNEKLFF.

This clone came up once. The chain carries TRBV5-6 and TRBJ2-7; 13 bases align to TRBD2. Germline V CDR1 and CDR2: SGHDT, YYEEEE. The junction had 10 bases not matched to a gene; V was cut back by 2 bases and J by 5 bases. CDR3 length: 17 residues. This CDR3 reads CASSLGTSGGAGDEQYF. The CDR3 DNA sequence: TGTGCCAGCAGCTTAGGAACTAGCGGGGGGGCGGGTGACGAGCAGTACTTC.

The chain is built from TRBV7-9 and TRBJ1-1; TRBD1 aligns across 7 bases. Trimming cost V 1 base and J 7 bases; bases outside gene matches: 3. The CDR3 is 13 amino acids. Germline loops: CDR1 SEHNR, CDR2 FQNEAQ (reference sequence). The CDR3 nucleotides read TGTGCCAGCAGCTTAGGACAGGGAGGTGAAGCTTTCTTT. Its protein product is CASSLGQGGEAFF. The full variable domain, rest sourced from reference TRBV7-9 and TRBJ1-1, is DTGVSQNPRHKITKRGQNVTFRCDPISEHNRLYWYRQTLGQGPEFLTYFQNEAQLEKSRLLSDRFSAERPKGSFSTLEIQRTEQGDSAMYLCASSLGQGGEAFFGQGTRLTVV.

The rearrangement uses TRBV14 and TRBJ2-7; D perhaps matches TRBD2 (6 bases). This CDR3 spans 14 amino acids. Germline values: CDR1 SGHDN, CDR2 FVKESK. V was shortened by 0 bases and J by 4 bases, with 10 bases between the two germline ends. The DNA for the CDR3 is TGTGCCAGCAGCCAAGATGGGGGGTTTTACGAGCAGTACTTC. Protein sequence: CASSQDGGFYEQYF.

This chain joins TRBV28 and TRBJ2-7; 13 bases map to TRBD2. This CDR3 spans 18 amino acids. The V gene end was trimmed by 6 bases and the J gene end by 2 bases; junction bases not matched to a gene: 13. Germline V CDR1 and CDR2: MDHEN, SYDVKM. CDR3 sequence (DNA): TGTGCCAGCAGACCCCCGGGACTAGCGGGATTGGCGACCTACGAGCAGTACTTC. Translated, it gives CASRPPGLAGLATYEQYF.

The chain links TRBV7-9 to TRBJ2-3; D might be TRBD2 (7 bases). V shed 5 bases and J shed 6 bases, with 18 bases lying between them. Germline V gene sequence: CDR1 SEHNR, CDR2 FQNEAQ (reference sequence). The CDR3 loop spans 15 amino acids. CDR3 bases: TGTGCCAGCAGCCCCCCGGCGGGGGCGGCGGATACGCAGTATTTT. It is translated as CASSPPAGAADTQYF.

The chain employs TRBV7-3 and TRBJ2-6, with TRBD1 as a possible D gene (5 bases). V gave up 3 bases and J gave up 4 bases, with 10 bases separating them. CDR3 length: 15 amino acids. Germline CDR1 SGHTA, CDR2 FQGTGA. CDR3 in DNA: TGTGCCAGCAGCTTTCAGGGTTCCGGGGCCAACGTCCTGACTTTC. Translating it yields CASSFQGSGANVLTF.

The J gene is TRBJ2-3, the V gene TRBV9; 8 bases fit TRBD1. This CDR3 spans 15 amino acids. Trimming removed 3 bases from V and 4 bases from J; junction bases left unmatched: 7. Looked up from germline, CDR1 is SGDLS and CDR2 is YYNGEE. CDR3 DNA sequence: TGTGCCAGCAGCGCCCTCGGACAGGGACCAGATACGCAGTATTTT. This encodes CASSALGQGPDTQYF.

The count of this clone is one. This chain links TRBV6-5 with TRBJ2-7; no firm D call. Germline V CDR1 and CDR2: MNHEY, SVGAGI. Trimming stripped 5 bases from V and 3 bases from J, with 17 bases between. This CDR3 is built from 15 residues. DNA for the CDR3: TGTGCCAGCAGTCCCTTCGCGGAATCAAACTACGAGCAGTACTTC. Protein: CASSPFAESNYEQYF.

This rearrangement joins TRBV25-1 to TRBJ1-2; TRBD1 agrees at 7 bases. The CDR3 sequence is 13 residues long. Trimming cost V 5 bases and J 5 bases; bases outside gene matches: 5. Looked up from germline, CDR1 is MGHDK and CDR2 is SYGVNS. The CDR3 spells CASSQDRVYGYTF. The CDR3 region has the DNA TGTGCCAGCAGTCAAGACAGGGTGTATGGCTACACCTTC.

The chain has TRBV7-9 and TRBJ2-1, with D possibly matching TRBD2 (7 bases). Trimming shortened V by 11 bases and J by 8 bases, and 13 bases separated the two germline ends. CDR3 length: 11 residues. Germline-derived CDR1 and CDR2 are SEHNR and FQNEAQ (reference sequence). The CDR3 DNA sequence: TGTGCCGGGGGGGGCCGGGATGAGCAGTTCTTC. Protein product: CAGGGRDEQFF.

A single count supports this clone. This chain uses TRBV5-1 with TRBJ2-2; D remains ambiguous. Germline-derived CDR1 and CDR2 are SGHRS and YFSETQ. This CDR3 comprises 12 residues. The ends were cut back, 0 bases at V and 7 bases at J, with 4 bases in the middle. The CDR3 DNA follows: TGCGCCAGCAGCTTGGCCTTCGGGGAGCTGTTTTTT. Protein: CASSLAFGELFF.

This clone is a singleton in its sample. J is TRBJ2-2 and V is TRBV7-3; possibly TRBD2 for D (6 bases). CDR3 length equals 14 residues. Germline V gene lookup returns CDR1 SGHTA and CDR2 FQGTGA. The ends were cut back, 5 bases at V and 4 bases at J, with 11 bases in the middle. CDR3: CASSHLASTGELFF. The CDR3, as DNA: TGTGCCAGCAGCCACCTAGCGTCCACCGGGGAGCTGTTTTTT.

CDR3 sequence: CAVKTGDRTYEQYF. The CDR3 nucleotides read TGTGCCGTAAAGACGGGGGACAGGACTTACGAGCAGTACTTC. The V call is TRBV28, the J call TRBJ2-7; TRBD1 matches 8 bases. The CDR3 has 14 residues. Germline V CDR1 and CDR2: MDHEN, SYDVKM. The V segment lost 11 bases and the J segment 4 bases; nucleotides outside the gene matches: 13.

The gene calls are TRBV27 and TRBJ1-1, with 8 bases fitting TRBD1. Germline assignment: CDR1 MNHEY and CDR2 SMNVEV (reference sequence). V lost 0 bases, J lost 6 bases, and 6 bases stayed unmatched. This CDR3 has 15 amino acids. CDR3 DNA sequence: TGTGCCAGCAGTTTATCGCAGGGGGCGGCGGCTGAAGCTTTCTTT. This gives the protein CASSLSQGAAAEAFF.

Concerning this clone itself: It is unclear where the CDR3 begins or ends on the DNA, so no DNA is shown, and the CDR3 is as TCRdb lists it. The V and J genes are TRBV30 and TRBJ2-1; the table's TRBD2 call for D was not verified on the DNA. The CDR3 spans 11 residues, counting both ends. Germline V gives CDR1 GTSNPN, CDR2 SVGIG (reference sequence). The CDR3 loop reads CAWGTGTKPFF.

The CDR3 DNA follows: TGTGCCATCAGTCTGACGGGAGGCGGGGAGCTGTTTTTT. It specifies CAISLTGGGELFF. The gene calls are TRBV10-3 and TRBJ2-2; 7 bases align to TRBD2. J lost 7 bases, V lost 5 bases, and 4 bases had no gene match. The CDR3 totals 13 residues. Germline CDR1 ENHRY, CDR2 SYGVKD.

The rearrangement joins TRBV4-1 to TRBJ1-2; a possible D gene is TRBD1 (5 bases). The CDR3 is 15 amino acids. Per germline, CDR1 MGHRA and CDR2 YSYEKL. The V and J ends lost 1 base and 2 bases respectively, with 11 bases between them. The CDR3: CASSQGAGINYGYTF. CDR3 nucleotide sequence: TGCGCCAGCAGCCAAGGCGCAGGGATAAACTATGGCTACACCTTC.

The chain uses TRBV29-1 and TRBJ2-1; D remains unclear. The germline V gene has CDR1 SQVTM and CDR2 ANQGSEA. The CDR3 covers 13 residues. Trimming removed 7 bases from V and 0 bases from J, with 10 bases in between. CDR3 in amino acids: CSAVLSSYNEQFF. The DNA of the CDR3 is TGCAGCGCTGTCCTTTCCTCCTACAATGAGCAGTTCTTC.

The chain links TRBV30 to TRBJ2-6; unclear D gene. CDR1 and CDR2 from the germline V gene are GTSNPN and SVGIG (reference sequence). Trimming removed 4 bases at V and 0 bases at J, with 7 bases between. The CDR3 spans 14 residues. The CDR3, as DNA: TGTGCCTGGACCGGTTACTCTGGGGCCAACGTCCTGACTTTC. Translation: CAWTGYSGANVLTF. The whole variable domain, filled in from reference TRBV30 and TRBJ2-6, reads SQTIHQWPATLVQPVGSPLSLECTVEGTSNPNLYWYRQAAGRGLQLLFYSVGIGQISSEVPQNLSASRPQDRQFILSSKKLLLSDSGFYLCAWTGYSGANVLTFGAGSRLTVL.

V is TRBV10-3 and J is TRBJ2-5, with unresolved D. This CDR3 has 17 amino acids. V lost 5 bases and J 5 bases, leaving 24 bases between the germline ends. The V gene's germline CDR1 is ENHRY and CDR2 SYGVKD. The chain's CDR3 is CAISRLVGRGNSETQYF. Written as DNA, the CDR3 is TGTGCCATCAGTCGCCTAGTTGGCAGAGGAAACTCGGAGACCCAGTACTTC.

The chain uses TRBV2 and TRBJ2-6; 8 bases map to TRBD1. The trim removed 5 bases at V and 5 bases at J, leaving 5 bases unmatched. The V gene's germline CDR1 is SNHLY and CDR2 FYNNEI. CDR3 length: 15 residues. The CDR3 DNA sequence: TGTGCCAGCAGTTCGGACAGGGCTTGGGCCAACGTCCTGACTTTC. It codes for CASSSDRAWANVLTF.

The rearrangement joins TRBV29-1 to TRBJ1-4, with D possibly being TRBD1 (5 bases). V lost 2 bases and J 8 bases, leaving 12 bases between the germline ends. In germline, CDR1 is SQVTM, CDR2 ANQGSEA. CDR3 length: 13 residues. CDR3 sequence reads: CSVESREYEKLFF. CDR3 bases: TGCAGCGTTGAAAGCAGGGAATACGAAAAACTGTTTTTT.

The V and J genes are TRBV7-8 and TRBJ2-1; D is ambiguous. CDR3 length: 13 residues. The V and J ends lost 2 bases and 10 bases respectively, with 12 bases between them. The germline CDR1 and CDR2 sequences are SGHVS and FQNEAQ. CDR3 sequence: CASSLLASWEQFF. The CDR3 coding sequence is TGTGCCAGCAGCTTATTGGCATCTTGGGAGCAGTTCTTC.

This clone was seen a handful of times. The rearrangement links TRBV19 to TRBJ2-1; possible D gene TRBD1, 5 bases. CDR3 length: 17 amino acids. The germline gives CDR1 LNHDA, CDR2 SQIVND (reference sequence). V was trimmed by 7 bases and J by 2 bases, leaving 21 bases between them. For the CDR3, the DNA is TGTGCCAGTACCGTCACTTTTCGGACAACAACCTACAATGAGCAGTTCTTC. The encoded protein is CASTVTFRTTTYNEQFF. Full variable domain (rest looked up from reference TRBV19 and TRBJ2-1): DGGITQSPKYLFRKEGQNVTLSCEQNLNHDAMYWYRQDPGQGLRLIYYSQIVNDFQKGDIAEGYSVSREKKESFPLTVTSAQKNPTAFYLCASTVTFRTTTYNEQFFGPGTRLTVL.